These 5 T cell receptor beta chains originate from one sample sequenced in a study of T cell changes during pregnancy in multiple sclerosis (dated by TCRdb to the late 2010s). To prepare the library, the immunoSEQ multiplex PCR assay was applied. In TCRdb, the immuneACCESS table is reduced to in-frame sequences with V and J assigned. These tables do not hold every clone; where another copy was compared, an unresolved V gene accounts for under half, and the others remain unexplained. The sample records approximately 50,000 clones, less than 95% of which are singletons. Approximately 6.5% of the sample is in the top ten clones. Here the sequenced sample was peripheral blood, taken in the third trimester of pregnancy. These receptors all stem from a female donor in good health, enrolled as a control in a pregnancy study.

V is TRBV19 and J is TRBJ1-1; 7 bases match TRBD1. The germline V gene has CDR1 LNHDA and CDR2 SQIVND (reference sequence). CDR3 size: 15 residues. Trimming removed 6 bases from V and 5 bases from J; junction bases left unmatched: 12. CDR3: CASSPGPGGNTEAFF. CDR3 nucleotide sequence: TGTGCCAGTAGCCCAGGACCAGGGGGAAATACTGAAGCTTTCTTT.

V is TRBV30 and J is TRBJ1-5; a weak D match, TRBD1 (6 bases). Trimming removed 2 bases at V and 0 bases at J, with 20 bases between. Germline V lookup: CDR1 GTSNPN, CDR2 SVGIG (reference sequence). The CDR3 is 18 amino acids. CDR3 coding DNA: TGTGCCTGGAGTCCCGGGGTGGGGGCCAGTCTTAGCAATCAGCCCCAGCATTTT. Its translation is CAWSPGVGASLSNQPQHF.

This clone has a handful of counts. The chain has TRBV10-3 and TRBJ2-2; a weak D match, TRBD1 (6 bases). V lost 6 bases, J lost 6 bases, and 14 bases lay in between. CDR3 length: 14 residues. Germline V gene sequence: CDR1 ENHRY, CDR2 SYGVKD. For the CDR3, the DNA is TGTGCCATCAGCCCCACAGGGATTCCCGGGGAGCTGTTTTTT. This encodes CAISPTGIPGELFF.

The V gene is TRBV5-1, the J gene TRBJ1-1; possibly TRBD1 for D (6 bases). CDR3 length: 18 amino acids. Per germline, CDR1 SGHRS and CDR2 YFSETQ. V lost 4 bases, J lost 4 bases, and 26 bases lay in between. The CDR3 spells CASSLSPGQRLLGTEAFF. The CDR3 DNA is TGCGCCAGCAGCCTTTCCCCCGGACAGCGTTTATTGGGCACTGAAGCTTTCTTT.

The rearrangement links TRBV9 to TRBJ2-1; D possibly corresponds to TRBD1 (5 bases). CDR1 is SGDLS and CDR2 is YYNGEE in the germline V gene. The germline V and J ends were trimmed by 2 bases and 9 bases, with 12 bases remaining between them. The CDR3 length is 13 residues. CDR3 in DNA: TGTGCCAGCAGCGTCCCCCAGGGCGGTGAGCAGTTCTTC. Translation gives CASSVPQGGEQFF.